A selection of T cell receptor beta chains follows, all from one sample in a study of blood T cell repertoires in COVID-19. Sequenced by immunoSEQ multiplex PCR; TCRdb stores in-frame clones only, minus some. The data contain 250,000 to 300,000 clones, 88% of them seen just once; the ten biggest clones take up roughly 2%. Sequencing input: PBMCs or T cells enriched from blood (not recorded which). These TCRs come from an older woman in a cohort exposed to, infected with or recovered from COVID-19 (not recorded which). Both conserved end residues are part of each CDR3. The size of a clone is reported for some rows only, either as once, few or many, or as a class for expanded clones.

v_call	clone_size	j_call	cdr3_aa
TRBV25-1	.	TRBJ2-1	CASSEFASDYNEQFF
TRBV10-3	.	TRBJ2-2	CAISDYLGTSGTNTAGELFF
TRBV4-1	.	TRBJ2-1	CASSLKDSQWDEQFF
TRBV7-9	.	TRBJ2-7	CASSLGGDISYEQYF
TRBV5-6	.	TRBJ1-6	CASSLRQGNSPLHF
TRBV7-2	once	TRBJ2-7	CASSLGAVSYEQYF
TRBV5-1	.	TRBJ2-3	CASCGLGFTDTQYF
TRBV28	few	TRBJ2-6	CASSGVYSGANVLTF
TRBV5-1	.	TRBJ2-2	CASSTRDRGAGELFF
TRBV6-2/TRBV6-3	few	TRBJ1-5	CASSLQGNQPQHF
TRBV6-5	.	TRBJ1-4	CASSPPGGREKLFF
TRBV5-6	.	TRBJ1-1	CASSHGQGIMNTEAFF
TRBV30	.	TRBJ2-7	CAWSAVRTVPGEQYF
TRBV20-1	.	TRBJ2-1	CSASMLIGELGQVDEQFF
TRBV7-2	once	TRBJ2-6	CASSLDGTGYSGANVLTF
TRBV20-1	.	TRBJ2-7	CSATGGYEQYF
TRBV28	.	TRBJ2-7	CASSLLSGTATYEQYF
TRBV5-1	.	TRBJ2-5	CASSLDTGLGKTQYF
TRBV30	.	TRBJ2-1	CAWSGLLAGGGNEQFF
TRBV4-1	.	TRBJ1-3	CASSQETGGGRNTIYF
TRBV29-1	.	TRBJ2-7	CSAMTSGGYEQYF
TRBV12-3/TRBV12-4	.	TRBJ1-1	CASSAPGNTEAFF
TRBV5-1	few	TRBJ2-3	CASSPLPDRENTQYF
TRBV28	.	TRBJ2-2	CASRLLTGELFF
TRBV2	.	TRBJ2-1	CASRRQGYNNEQFF
TRBV28	.	TRBJ2-3	CASRPSSSGPDTQYF
TRBV6-5	.	TRBJ2-6	CASGGGSGANVLTF
TRBV7-2	.	TRBJ2-3	CASSLGTGVDTQYF
TRBV6-2/TRBV6-3	.	TRBJ2-5	CASSWGRGVETQYF
TRBV24-1	.	TRBJ2-1	CATSDLPVTGHHNEQFF
TRBV28	.	TRBJ2-3	CASSPDLNTQYF
TRBV3-1/TRBV3-2	.	TRBJ2-1	CASSHGASPNVEQFF
TRBV4-2	once	TRBJ1-1	CASSQGQGPTKNTEAFF
TRBV4-1	.	TRBJ1-1	CASSPSGGQQAFF
TRBV7-9	.	TRBJ2-2	CASSPGGSVGELFF
TRBV6-5	once	TRBJ2-5	CASSRTGETQYF
TRBV7-2	.	TRBJ2-7	CASSPTGVYEQYF
TRBV6-5	.	TRBJ2-1	CASSRTSGREQFF
TRBV20-1	.	TRBJ1-5	CSASGQVSNQPQHF
TRBV28	.	TRBJ1-5	CASSTGDMWNQPQHF
TRBV11-2	.	TRBJ1-6	CASSSTRDRINSPLHF
TRBV18	once	TRBJ2-1	CASSPLGVSYNEQFF
TRBV5-1	.	TRBJ1-1	CASSLARGRTEAFF
TRBV13	once	TRBJ2-7	CASTDREDEQYF
TRBV24-1	.	TRBJ1-2	CATSEGDYGYTF
TRBV28	few	TRBJ1-1	CASSSLIWRGLETEAFF